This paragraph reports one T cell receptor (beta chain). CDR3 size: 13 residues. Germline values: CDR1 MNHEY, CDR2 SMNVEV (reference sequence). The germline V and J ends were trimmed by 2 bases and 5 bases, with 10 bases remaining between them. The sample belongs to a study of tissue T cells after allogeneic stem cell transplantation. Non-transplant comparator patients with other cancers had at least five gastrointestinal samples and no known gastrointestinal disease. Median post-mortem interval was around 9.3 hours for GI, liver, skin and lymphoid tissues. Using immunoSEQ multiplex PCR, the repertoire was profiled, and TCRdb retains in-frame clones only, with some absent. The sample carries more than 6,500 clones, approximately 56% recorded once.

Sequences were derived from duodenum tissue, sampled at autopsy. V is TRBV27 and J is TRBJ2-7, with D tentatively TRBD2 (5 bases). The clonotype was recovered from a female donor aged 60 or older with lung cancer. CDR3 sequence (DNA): TGTGCCAGCAGTTTAACCTACGGGGACGAGCAGTACTTC. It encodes CASSLTYGDEQYF.